Shown below are 20 T cell receptor beta chains from a single sample sequenced in a study of blood T cell repertoires in COVID-19. The assay was immunoSEQ multiplex PCR, and TCRdb's table has in-frame clones only and misses some. The sample consists of 140,000 to 150,000 clones, 75% to 90% of them appearing once. The sequencing sample was made of peripheral blood. These receptors came from a man aged 65-85 years who had recovered from COVID-19.

The chain has TRBV5-4 and TRBJ1-5, with D possibly matching TRBD1 (5 bases). Trimming cost V 2 bases and J 3 bases, with 15 bases left between them. The germline V gene encodes CDR1 SGHNT and CDR2 YYREEE (reference sequence). The CDR3 totals 16 residues. The CDR3 nucleotides read TGTGCCAGCAGCTTTGCGGGGGGAATGGACAATCAGCCCCAGCATTTT. The encoded protein is CASSFAGGMDNQPQHF.

This chain links TRBV12-2 with TRBJ2-3; no DNA check was done on the table's D call, TRBD2. TRBV12-2 is shown as a pseudogene. The CDR3 runs 11 residues. The CDR3 DNA reads as TGTGCAAGTCGCTTCCGGTATACGCAGTATTTT. Its protein is CASRFRYTQYF.

This clone was detected a few times. This sequence joins TRBV11-2 and TRBJ2-7; tentative D call: TRBD1 (7 bases). CDR3 length: 16 residues. The V and J ends lost 2 bases and 4 bases respectively, with 18 bases between them. The V gene's germline CDR1 is SGHAT and CDR2 FQNNGV. The CDR3 bases are TGTGCCAGCAGCTTACCAGCCGGGGGACAGCCTTACGAGCAGTACTTC. As protein: CASSLPAGGQPYEQYF.

The gene calls are TRBV5-6 and TRBJ1-2; D not certain. Germline V gives CDR1 SGHDT, CDR2 YYEEEE. CDR3 length: 14 amino acids. V lost 2 bases to trimming and J lost 0 bases, with 8 bases between them. CDR3 sequence: CASSLSQSNYGYTF. The CDR3 region has the DNA TGTGCCAGCAGCTTATCACAGTCTAACTATGGCTACACCTTC.

This chain's CDR3 is CASSVVGLAGDDEQFF. Written as DNA, the CDR3 is TGTGCCAGCAGCGTAGTGGGACTAGCGGGAGACGATGAGCAGTTCTTC. V and J are TRBV9 and TRBJ2-1; 14 bases are shared with TRBD2. V shed 0 bases and J 8 bases; nucleotides not matched to a gene: 4. Germline-derived CDR1 and CDR2 are SGDLS and YYNGEE. The CDR3 spans 16 residues.

This clone was counted a single time. This chain uses TRBV9 with TRBJ1-4; 7 nucleotides agree with TRBD1. After removal of 3 bases from V and 2 bases from J, the junction contained 4 bases not matched to a gene. Germline CDR1 is SGDLS and CDR2 is YYNGEE. The CDR3 is 15 residues long. The CDR3 loop reads CASSAYRGTNEKLFF. The CDR3 region has the DNA TGTGCCAGCAGCGCGTACAGGGGCACTAATGAAAAACTGTTTTTT.

Details on this clone: The sample contains more than one DNA sequence encoding this CDR3. The chain employs TRBV12-3 or TRBV12-4 and TRBJ1-5, with D tentatively TRBD1 (5 bases). V was pared by 3 bases and J by 6 bases, with 9 bases between. There are 13 residues in the CDR3. The CDR3 DNA is TGTGCCAGCAGTTTGGGGCGCCGTCAGCCCCAGCATTTT. Encoded protein: CASSLGRRQPQHF.

CDR3 bases: TGTGCCAGCAGCATTGACCGATACAGTGAAGCTTTCTTT. This codes for CASSIDRYSEAFF. The chain recombines TRBV5-6 with TRBJ1-1; D not certain. V gave up 4 bases and J gave up 7 bases, with 14 bases separating them. The V gene's germline CDR1 is SGHDT and CDR2 YYEEEE. This CDR3 is built from 13 residues.

With respect to this clone: Other DNA sequences in the same sample also yield this CDR3. V and J are TRBV18 and TRBJ1-5; D is perhaps TRBD1 (5 bases). Germline V lookup: CDR1 KGHSH, CDR2 LQKENI. With 1 base removed from V and 1 base from J, the gap between germline ends came to 8 bases. The CDR3 length is 15 residues. CDR3 protein: CASSPRGGSNQPQHF. The CDR3 region has the DNA TGTGCCAGCTCACCACGGGGGGGGAGCAATCAGCCCCAGCATTTT.

The chain joins TRBV5-6 to TRBJ2-3; 9 bases align to TRBD1. The CDR3 spans 16 residues. J was trimmed by 2 bases and V by 0 bases; bases with no gene match: 4. CDR1 is SGHDT, CDR2 YYEEEE, per germline. The CDR3 coding sequence is TGTGCCAGCAGCTTGGCCGGGACAGGGAACACAGATACGCAGTATTTT. Encoded protein: CASSLAGTGNTDTQYF.

The chain is built from TRBV30 and TRBJ1-6; 7 nucleotides align to TRBD1. The CDR3 extends over 14 amino acids. V shed 4 bases and J 7 bases; nucleotides not matched to a gene: 7. In germline, CDR1 is GTSNPN, CDR2 SVGIG (reference sequence). CDR3 loop: CAWTVGQENSPLHF. In DNA, the CDR3 is TGTGCCTGGACAGTCGGACAGGAAAATTCACCCCTCCACTTT.

The chain joins TRBV3-1 (or the pseudogene TRBV3-2) to TRBJ2-7, with no clear D. V dropped 0 bases and J dropped 5 bases, with 14 bases sitting between them. CDR3 length equals 15 residues. The germline V gene encodes CDR1 LGHDT and CDR2 YNNKEL (reference sequence). DNA for the CDR3: TGTGCCAGCAGCCAAGAAGCAATCCCCGCGGACGAGCAGTACTTC. Translating it yields CASSQEAIPADEQYF.

This chain uses TRBV4-1 with TRBJ2-5; D is undetermined. There are 15 residues in the CDR3. Per the germline V gene, CDR1 is MGHRA and CDR2 is YSYEKL. V was shortened by 4 bases and J by 2 bases, with 14 bases between the two germline ends. The CDR3 loop is CASSPEVRYQETQYF. In nucleotides, the CDR3 is TGCGCCAGCAGCCCAGAGGTCAGATATCAAGAGACCCAGTACTTC.

The rearrangement links TRBV6-5 to TRBJ2-3; D is uncertain. The CDR3 contains 14 residues. Germline CDR1 reads MNHEY; CDR2 reads SVGAGI. V was pared by 10 bases and J by 3 bases, with 17 bases between. This CDR3 is CATLSDLGTDTQYF. CDR3 nucleotide sequence: TGTGCCACCTTATCCGACCTCGGGACAGATACGCAGTATTTT.

This clone has more than one count but fewer than ten. The chain is built from TRBV29-1 and TRBJ2-7, with 7 bases aligning to TRBD1. V gave up 4 bases and J gave up 7 bases; unmatched junction bases: 10. The length of the CDR3 is 13 residues. From germline, CDR1 is SQVTM and CDR2 ANQGSEA. The CDR3 DNA sequence: TGCAGCGTTGTTGGACAGGCATCCATGGAGCAGTACTTC. It encodes CSVVGQASMEQYF.

The V gene is TRBV7-9, the J gene TRBJ1-2; tentatively, D is TRBD1 (5 bases). The CDR3 contains 11 residues. The V end lost 4 bases, the J end lost 14 bases, and 14 bases lay between the germline ends. Germline CDR1 reads SEHNR; CDR2 reads FQNEAQ (reference sequence). As DNA, the CDR3 is TGTGCCAGCAGCTCGACAGCCCCAATAACCTTC. It codes for CASSSTAPITF.

This clone was seen just once. The chain has TRBV10-1 and TRBJ1-6; perhaps TRBD1 as D (5 bases). This CDR3 has 19 residues. V was pared by 8 bases and J by 4 bases, with 27 bases between. The germline CDR1 and CDR2 sequences are WNHNN and SYGVQD (reference sequence). The CDR3 region is CASLKKGTGKLAYNSPLHF. In nucleotides, the CDR3 is TGCGCCAGCTTAAAAAAAGGGACCGGCAAACTAGCTTATAATTCACCCCTCCACTTT.

This chain joins TRBV7-8 and TRBJ1-2; TRBD1 is a possible D gene (5 bases). V was shortened by 1 base and J by 8 bases, with 14 bases between the two germline ends. The CDR3 is 14 amino acids. Germline CDR1 and CDR2: SGHVS and FQNEAQ. CDR3 DNA sequence: TGTGCCAGCAGCTTAGTTCCAGGGTTGCAGGGCTACACCTTC. Residues: CASSLVPGLQGYTF.

The chain combines TRBV6-2 or TRBV6-3 with TRBJ2-1; 10 bases agree with TRBD2. The V gene end was trimmed by 2 bases and the J gene end by 4 bases; junction bases not matched to a gene: 11. Germline values: CDR1 MNHEY, CDR2 SVGEGT. The CDR3 covers 18 residues. In DNA form, the CDR3 reads TGTGCCAGCAGTTACCCGGAGCTAGCGGGAGAGGAGTACAATGAGCAGTTCTTC. Amino acid sequence: CASSYPELAGEEYNEQFF.

This clone was found once. This chain uses TRBV21-1 with TRBJ2-7; the table's D gene call, TRBD2, was not cross checked with the DNA. TRBV21-1 constitutes a pseudogene. This CDR3 is 15 amino acids long. Here the CDR3 DNA reads TGTGCCAGCAGCAAAGACTCGACTAGCGCTTACGAGCAGTACTTC. Protein: CASSKDSTSAYEQYF.